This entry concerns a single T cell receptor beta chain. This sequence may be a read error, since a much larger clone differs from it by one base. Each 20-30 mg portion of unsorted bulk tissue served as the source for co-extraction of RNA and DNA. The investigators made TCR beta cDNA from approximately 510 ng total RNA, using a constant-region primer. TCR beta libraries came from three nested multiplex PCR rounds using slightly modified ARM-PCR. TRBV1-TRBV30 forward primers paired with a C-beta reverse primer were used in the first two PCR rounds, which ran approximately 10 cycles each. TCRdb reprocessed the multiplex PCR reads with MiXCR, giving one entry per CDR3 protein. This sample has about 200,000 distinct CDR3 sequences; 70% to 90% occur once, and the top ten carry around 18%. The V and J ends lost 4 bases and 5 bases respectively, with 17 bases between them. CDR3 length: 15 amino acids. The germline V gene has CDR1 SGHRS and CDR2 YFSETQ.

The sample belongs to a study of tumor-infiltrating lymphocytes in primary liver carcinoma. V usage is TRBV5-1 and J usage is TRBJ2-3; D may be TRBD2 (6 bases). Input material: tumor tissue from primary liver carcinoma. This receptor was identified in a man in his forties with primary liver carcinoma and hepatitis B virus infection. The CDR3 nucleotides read TGCGCCAGCAGCGCTTCCGGGACTGAGGGAGATACGCAGTATTTT. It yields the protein CASSASGTEGDTQYF.